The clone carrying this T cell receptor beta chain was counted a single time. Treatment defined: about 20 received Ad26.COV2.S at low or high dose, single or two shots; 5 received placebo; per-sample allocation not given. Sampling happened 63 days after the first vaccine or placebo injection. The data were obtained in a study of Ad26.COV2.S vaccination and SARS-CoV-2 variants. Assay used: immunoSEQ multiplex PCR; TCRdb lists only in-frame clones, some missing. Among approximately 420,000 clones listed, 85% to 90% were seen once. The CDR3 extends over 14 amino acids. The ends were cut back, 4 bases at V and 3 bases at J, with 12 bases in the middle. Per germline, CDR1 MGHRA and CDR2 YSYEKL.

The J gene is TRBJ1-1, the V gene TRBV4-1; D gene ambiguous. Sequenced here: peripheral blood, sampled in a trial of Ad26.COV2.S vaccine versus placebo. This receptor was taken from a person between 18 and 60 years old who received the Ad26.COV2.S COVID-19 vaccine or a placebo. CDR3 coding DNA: TGCGCCAGCAGCCCTCGAAGTACGGACACTGAAGCTTTCTTT. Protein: CASSPRSTDTEAFF.